Reported below is one TCR beta chain. Study donors comprised healthy, HIV-negative adults devoid of recent acute infection or vaccination. This specimen belongs to a study of shared clonotypes between healthy human individuals. Study processing details: In the immunoSEQ data, sequences were junction-only and lacked quality scores, so filtering differed. Clones were read by immunoSEQ multiplex PCR, and TCRdb kept only the in-frame ones, dropping some. The V and J calls and clone size come from that table; D and trimming were worked out from the DNA. The table has about 1,500,000 clones, roughly 96% seen once. V was pared by 1 base and J by 4 bases, with 13 bases between. The CDR3 sequence is 15 residues long. CDR1 and CDR2 from the germline V gene are KGHSH and LQKENI.

The sequence derives from a man aged 30 to 45 in good health. The V call is TRBV18, the J call TRBJ1-1; weak D call: TRBD1 (6 bases). Sample: naive CD4+ T cells sorted from blood. Subset meaning: CD45RA+ positively selected. The CDR3 loop reads CASSPRDMLATEAFF. The CDR3, as DNA: TGTGCCAGCTCACCACGGGACATGTTGGCCACTGAAGCTTTCTTT.